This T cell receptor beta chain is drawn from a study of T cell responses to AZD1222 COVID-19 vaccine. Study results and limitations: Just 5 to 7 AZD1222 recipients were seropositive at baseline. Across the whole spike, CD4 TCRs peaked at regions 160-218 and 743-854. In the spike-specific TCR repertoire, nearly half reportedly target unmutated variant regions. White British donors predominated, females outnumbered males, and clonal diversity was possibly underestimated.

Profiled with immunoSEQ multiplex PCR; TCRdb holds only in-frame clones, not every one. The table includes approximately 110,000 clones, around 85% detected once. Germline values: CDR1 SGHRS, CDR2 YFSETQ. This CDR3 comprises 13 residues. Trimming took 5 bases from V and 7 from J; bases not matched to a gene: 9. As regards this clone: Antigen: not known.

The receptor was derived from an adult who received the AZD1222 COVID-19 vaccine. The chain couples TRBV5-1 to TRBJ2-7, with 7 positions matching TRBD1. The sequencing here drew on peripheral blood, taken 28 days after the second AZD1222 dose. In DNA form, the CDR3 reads TGCGCCAGCAGACCTGACAGGGACGGGGAGCAGTACTTC. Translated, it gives CASRPDRDGEQYF.